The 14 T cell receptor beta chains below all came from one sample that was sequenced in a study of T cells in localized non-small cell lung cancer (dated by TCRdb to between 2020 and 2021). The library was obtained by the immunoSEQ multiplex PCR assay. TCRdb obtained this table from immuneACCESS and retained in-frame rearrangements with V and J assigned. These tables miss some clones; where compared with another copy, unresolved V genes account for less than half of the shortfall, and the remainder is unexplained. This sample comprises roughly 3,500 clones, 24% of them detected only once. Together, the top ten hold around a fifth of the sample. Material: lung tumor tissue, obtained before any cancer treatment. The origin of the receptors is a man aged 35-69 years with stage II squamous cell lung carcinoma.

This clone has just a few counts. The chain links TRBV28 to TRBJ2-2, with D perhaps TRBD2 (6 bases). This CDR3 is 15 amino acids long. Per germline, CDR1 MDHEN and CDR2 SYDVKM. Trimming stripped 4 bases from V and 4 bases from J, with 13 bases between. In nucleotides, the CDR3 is TGTGCCAGCAGTTCGGCTCAGGAGGGCACCGGGGAGCTGTTTTTT. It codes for CASSSAQEGTGELFF.

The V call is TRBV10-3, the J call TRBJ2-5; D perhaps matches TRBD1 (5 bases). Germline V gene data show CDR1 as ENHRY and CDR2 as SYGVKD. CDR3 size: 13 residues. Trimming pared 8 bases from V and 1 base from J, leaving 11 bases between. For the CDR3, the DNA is TGTGCCATCCTGGCAGGGCCCCAAGAGACCCAGTACTTC. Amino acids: CAILAGPQETQYF.

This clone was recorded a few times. The CDR3: CASSIFGTALGYGYTF. Written as DNA, the CDR3 is TGTGCCAGCAGCATCTTCGGGACAGCCCTAGGCTATGGCTACACCTTC. The chain is built from TRBV11-3 and TRBJ1-2; TRBD1 agrees at 7 bases. The J segment lost 4 bases and the V segment lost 5 bases, leaving 13 bases of the junction unmatched. CDR3 length: 16 residues. Germline V lookup: CDR1 SGHNT, CDR2 YENEEA. The whole variable domain, filled in from reference TRBV11-3 and TRBJ1-2, reads EAGVVQSPRYKIIEKKQPVAFWCNPISGHNTLYWYLQNLGQGPELLIRYENEEAVDDSQLPKDRFSAERLKGVDSTLKIQPAELGDSAVYLCASSIFGTALGYGYTFGSGTRLTVV.

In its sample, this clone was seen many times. This CDR3 is CASSPGPGTGRETQYF. In DNA form, the CDR3 reads TGTGCCAGCAGCCCCGGCCCGGGGACAGGGAGAGAGACCCAGTACTTC. V gene TRBV11-3 combines with J gene TRBJ2-5, with TRBD1 identical over 9 bases. V lost 5 bases and J lost 4; bases outside the gene matches: 11. This CDR3 is 16 amino acids long. Looked up from germline, CDR1 is SGHNT and CDR2 is YENEEA.

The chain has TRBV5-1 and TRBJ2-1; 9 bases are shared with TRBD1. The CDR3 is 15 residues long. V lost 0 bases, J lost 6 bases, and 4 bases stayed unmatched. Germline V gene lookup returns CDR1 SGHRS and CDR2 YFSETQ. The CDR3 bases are TGCGCCAGCAGCTTGGGGACAGGGGCCGTCAATGAGCAGTTCTTC. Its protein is CASSLGTGAVNEQFF.

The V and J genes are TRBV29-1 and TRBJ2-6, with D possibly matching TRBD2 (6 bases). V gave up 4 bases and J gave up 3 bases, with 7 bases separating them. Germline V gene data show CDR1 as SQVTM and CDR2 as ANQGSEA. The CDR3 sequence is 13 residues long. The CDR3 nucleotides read TGCAGCGTTGGGGGGGTTGGGGCCAACGTCCTGACTTTC. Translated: CSVGGVGANVLTF.

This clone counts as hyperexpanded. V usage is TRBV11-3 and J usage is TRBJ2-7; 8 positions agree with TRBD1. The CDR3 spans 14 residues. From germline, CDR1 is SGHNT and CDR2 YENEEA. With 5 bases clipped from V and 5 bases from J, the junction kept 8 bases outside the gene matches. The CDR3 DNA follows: TGTGCCAGCAGCCTTGACAGGGGCTGGGACGAGCAGTACTTC. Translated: CASSLDRGWDEQYF.

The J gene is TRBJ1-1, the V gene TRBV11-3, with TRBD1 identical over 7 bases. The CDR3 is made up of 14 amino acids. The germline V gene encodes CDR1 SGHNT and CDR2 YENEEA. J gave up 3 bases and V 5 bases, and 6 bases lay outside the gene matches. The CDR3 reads CASSARDSYTEAFF. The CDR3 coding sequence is TGTGCCAGCAGCGCGAGGGACAGCTACACTGAAGCTTTCTTT.

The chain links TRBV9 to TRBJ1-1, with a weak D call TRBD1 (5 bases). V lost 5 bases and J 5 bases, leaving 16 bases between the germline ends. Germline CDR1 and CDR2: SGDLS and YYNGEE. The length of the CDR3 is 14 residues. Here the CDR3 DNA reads TGTGCCAGCAGTGACTCGAGGGGAAGAACTGAAGCTTTCTTT. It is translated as CASSDSRGRTEAFF.

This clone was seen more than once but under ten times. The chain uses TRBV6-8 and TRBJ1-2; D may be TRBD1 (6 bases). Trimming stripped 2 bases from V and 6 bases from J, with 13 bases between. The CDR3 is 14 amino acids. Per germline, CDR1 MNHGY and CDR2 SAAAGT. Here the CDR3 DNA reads TGTGCCAGCAGTTACCACTGGGGGGGCGATGGCTACACCTTC. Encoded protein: CASSYHWGGDGYTF.

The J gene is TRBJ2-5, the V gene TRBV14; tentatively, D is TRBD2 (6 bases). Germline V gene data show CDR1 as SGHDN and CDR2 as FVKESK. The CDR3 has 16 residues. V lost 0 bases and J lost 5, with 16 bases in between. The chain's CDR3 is CASSQDKAGRRETQYF. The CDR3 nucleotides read TGTGCCAGCAGCCAAGATAAGGCGGGGAGGAGGGAGACCCAGTACTTC.

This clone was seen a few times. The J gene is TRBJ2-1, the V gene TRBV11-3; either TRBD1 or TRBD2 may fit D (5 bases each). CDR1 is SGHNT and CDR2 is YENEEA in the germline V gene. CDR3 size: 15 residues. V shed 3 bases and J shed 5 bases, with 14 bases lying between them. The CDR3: CASSFRGEIHNEQFF. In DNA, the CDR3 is TGTGCCAGCAGCTTCCGAGGGGAGATTCACAATGAGCAGTTCTTC.

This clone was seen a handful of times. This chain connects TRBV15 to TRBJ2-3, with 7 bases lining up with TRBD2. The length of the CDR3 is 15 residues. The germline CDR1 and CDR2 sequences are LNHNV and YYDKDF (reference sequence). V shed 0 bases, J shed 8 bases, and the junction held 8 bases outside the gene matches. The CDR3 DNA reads TGTGCCACCAGCAGAGATGCGGGAGCATTGGCTACGCAGTATTTT. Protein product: CATSRDAGALATQYF.

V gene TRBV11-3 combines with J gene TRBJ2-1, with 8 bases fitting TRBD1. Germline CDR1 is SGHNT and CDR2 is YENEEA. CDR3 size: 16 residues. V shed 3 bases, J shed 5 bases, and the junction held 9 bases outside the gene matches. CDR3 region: CASSLGARQGHNEQFF. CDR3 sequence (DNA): TGTGCCAGCAGCTTGGGAGCCCGACAGGGGCACAATGAGCAGTTCTTC.